This T cell receptor (beta chain) stems from a study of T-cell memory formation after mild COVID-19. TCRdb redid the calling of the 5' RACE reads with MiXCR, one entry per CDR3 protein. The sample has about 130,000 distinct CDR3 sequences, approximately 17% seen once. This clonotype was detected only a few times. Germline values: CDR1 SGHRS, CDR2 YFSETQ. The V gene lost 6 bases and the J gene lost 2 bases, with 7 bases spanning the gap. There are 12 residues in the CDR3. The genes are TRBV5-1 and TRBJ2-3; unclear D gene. Material: PBMCs or a T cell subset sorted from them (not recorded which). This sequence originates from a man between 18 and 29 years old who had mild COVID-19 (a few samples of this study predate the infection). Cell type and time point are not known. In DNA, the CDR3 is TGCGCCAGCACCCAAGACACAGATACGCAGTATTTT. It is translated as CASTQDTDTQYF.